These T cell receptor beta chains were read from a single sample in a study of blood T cell repertoires in COVID-19. The table came from immunoSEQ multiplex PCR; TCRdb's copy has only in-frame clones and leaves some out. The table has over 200,000 clones, 75% to 90% seen once; the top ten hold 4% to 6%. Sequencing used peripheral blood. These receptors were collected from a middle-aged woman with acute or convalescent COVID-19. Both conserved end residues are part of each CDR3. The D gene is left open where the match is weak. The listing skips clone size in some rows; elsewhere it reads once, few, many or a size class.

j_call v_call d_call clone_size cdr3_nt cdr3_aa
TRBJ1-2 TRBV2 NA NA TGTGCCAGCAGCCTGACAGGCGGAGAGTGGTATGGCTACACCTTC CASSLTGGEWYGYTF
TRBJ2-6 TRBV6-4 NA NA TGTGCCAGCAGTGACGGACACTCTGGGGCCAACGTCCTGACTTTC CASSDGHSGANVLTF
TRBJ2-5 TRBV18 TRBD1 NA TGTGCCAGCTCACCACCCCTAACAGGGGGTGGGGAGACCCAGTACTTC CASSPPLTGGGETQYF
TRBJ2-5 TRBV18 NA NA TGTGCCAGCTCACCCGGGGGGCTGGAGACCCAGTACTTC CASSPGGLETQYF
TRBJ1-6 TRBV5-1 NA NA TGCGCCAGCAGCTTGGTTCCGACAAGCTCCTATAATTCACCCCTCCACTTT CASSLVPTSSYNSPLHF
TRBJ2-3 TRBV3-1/TRBV3-2 NA NA TGTGCCAGCAGCGCGGGAGATACGCAGTATTTT CASSAGDTQYF
TRBJ1-2 TRBV2 NA NA TGTGCCAGCCATGGGGAGGGGAGAGGCTATGGCTACACCTTC CASHGEGRGYGYTF
TRBJ1-2 TRBV29-1 NA NA TGCATCGTCATATTACCGGGGTTCGGGGGCTACACCTTC CIVILPGFGGYTF
TRBJ2-2 TRBV5-4 NA NA TGTGCCAGCAGCTTGGCCCCCGGCGGGGAGCTGTTTTTT CASSLAPGGELFF
TRBJ2-2 TRBV19 NA NA TGTGCCAGTAGTACAGGACTTGTCGGGGAGCTGTTTTTT CASSTGLVGELFF
TRBJ1-3 TRBV12-5 NA NA TGTGCTAGTGGTTTTCGTCCGCCCTACTCTGGAAACACCATATATTTT CASGFRPPYSGNTIYF
TRBJ2-3 TRBV19 NA NA TGTGCCAGTAGTATATCTCACTACACAGATACGCAGTATTTT CASSISHYTDTQYF
TRBJ2-6 TRBV30 NA NA TGTGCCTTCGGAGGGATTGGGGCCAACGTCCTGACTTTC CAFGGIGANVLTF
TRBJ2-1 TRBV24-1 NA NA TGTGCCACCAGTGGCGGCTACAATGAGCAGTTCTTC CATSGGYNEQFF
TRBJ1-6 TRBV19 NA NA TGTGCCAGTAGCGAACAGGGAGATTCACCCCTCCACTTT CASSEQGDSPLHF
TRBJ1-4 TRBV20-1 NA NA TGCAGTGCTAGTCAGTTGGGAGGGTCGAATGAAAAACTGTTTTTT CSASQLGGSNEKLFF
TRBJ1-1 TRBV29-1 NA NA TGCAGCGTGACAGGTCGGAACACTGAAGCTTTCTTT CSVTGRNTEAFF
TRBJ1-4 TRBV21-1 NA NA TGTGCCAGCAGCAAAAAGAGGGAGACAGGGTATAATGAAAAACTGTTTTTT CASSKKRETGYNEKLFF
TRBJ1-6 TRBV2 TRBD1 NA TGTGCCAGCAGGGGGGGACAGGGAGATAATTCACCCCTCCACTTT CASRGGQGDNSPLHF
TRBJ1-5 TRBV21-1 NA NA TGTGCCAGCAGCAAAGCAGGACAGGGAAGCAATCAGCCCCAGCATTTT CASSKAGQGSNQPQHF
TRBJ2-1 TRBV27 TRBD2 NA TGTGCCAGCAGTTTGACTCCGGGACTAGCGGGGCTCTACAATGAGCAGTTCTTC CASSLTPGLAGLYNEQFF
TRBJ2-1 TRBV10-1 TRBD2 few TGCGCCAGCAGTGAGACCACAGGACTAGCGGCGGGCAATGAGCAGTTCTTC CASSETTGLAAGNEQFF
TRBJ2-1 TRBV5-4 NA NA TGTGCCAGCAGCTTGGCCGAGAGCTCCTACAATGAGCAGTTCTTC CASSLAESSYNEQFF
TRBJ2-2 TRBV11-2 TRBD2 once TGTGCCAGCAGCCGGGCCGGGACTAGCGGGCCCAGGAACACCGGGGAGCTGTTTTTT CASSRAGTSGPRNTGELFF
TRBJ1-2 TRBV19 NA NA TGTGCCAGTACCGCTTTAAGCGGGGGGCGATGGATAGGGGGCTACACCTTC CASTALSGGRWIGGYTF
TRBJ1-4 TRBV19 NA once TGTGCCAGTAGTATGGGGGGGAGGATTAATGAAAAACTGTTTTTT CASSMGGRINEKLFF
TRBJ1-1 TRBV9 NA NA TGTGCCAGCAGCGTAGCACAGAACACTGAAGCTTTCTTT CASSVAQNTEAFF
TRBJ2-5 TRBV9 TRBD2 NA TGTGCCAGCAGCGTAGCGAAAGGGCTAGCGGGGGGGGAGACCCAGTACTTC CASSVAKGLAGGETQYF
TRBJ2-1 TRBV11-2 TRBD2 NA TGTGCCAGCAGCCTAGGCGGGGGGATTTACAATGAGCAGTTCTTC CASSLGGGIYNEQFF
TRBJ1-2 TRBV2 NA NA TGTGCCAGCAGTGTCCCCGGGTACTATGGCTACACCTTC CASSVPGYYGYTF
TRBJ2-1 TRBV5-1 NA NA TGCGCCAGCAGCTTGGATCCAGGCAACAATGAGCAGTTCTTC CASSLDPGNNEQFF
TRBJ1-2 TRBV9 NA NA TGTGCCAGCAGCGTAAGGGAGGGCTATGGCTACACCTTC CASSVREGYGYTF
TRBJ1-1 TRBV18 NA NA TGTGCCAGCTCGCCTCGACAGCTTCCCACTGAAGCTTTCTTT CASSPRQLPTEAFF
TRBJ2-1 TRBV11-2 NA NA TGTGCCAGCAGCTTAGCGTTCACTAGCTCCTACAATGAGCAGTTCTTC CASSLAFTSSYNEQFF
TRBJ2-5 TRBV6-1 TRBD1 NA TGTGCCAGCAGTGAAGCAGGGCGACAGGGGTTGGAGACCCAGTACTTC CASSEAGRQGLETQYF
TRBJ1-2 TRBV6-1 NA NA TGTGCCAGCAGTGAACACCGTTCCTTTGACAAACTCTATGGCTACACCTTC CASSEHRSFDKLYGYTF
TRBJ2-3 TRBV3-1/TRBV3-2 NA few TGTGCCACCTCACCCGGGACTGGGTCCACAGATACGCAGTATTTT CATSPGTGSTDTQYF
TRBJ1-1 TRBV6-5 NA NA TGTGCCAGCAGACCCGTGGCAGCGTCTGAAGCTTTCTTT CASRPVAASEAFF
TRBJ2-2 TRBV27 TRBD1 NA TGTGCCAGCAGAGGACAGGGTGGAACCGGGGAGCTGTTTTTT CASRGQGGTGELFF
TRBJ1-1 TRBV6-1 NA NA TGTGCCAGCAGTCTAGGGGAGAACACTGAAGCTTTCTTT CASSLGENTEAFF
TRBJ2-3 TRBV10-3 TRBD2 NA TGTGCCATCAGTACTCTAGCGGGGTTCACAGATACGCAGTATTTT CAISTLAGFTDTQYF
TRBJ1-4 TRBV11-2 TRBD1 NA TGTGCCAGCAGCACCTCGGGACAGGAAAAACTGTTTTTT CASSTSGQEKLFF